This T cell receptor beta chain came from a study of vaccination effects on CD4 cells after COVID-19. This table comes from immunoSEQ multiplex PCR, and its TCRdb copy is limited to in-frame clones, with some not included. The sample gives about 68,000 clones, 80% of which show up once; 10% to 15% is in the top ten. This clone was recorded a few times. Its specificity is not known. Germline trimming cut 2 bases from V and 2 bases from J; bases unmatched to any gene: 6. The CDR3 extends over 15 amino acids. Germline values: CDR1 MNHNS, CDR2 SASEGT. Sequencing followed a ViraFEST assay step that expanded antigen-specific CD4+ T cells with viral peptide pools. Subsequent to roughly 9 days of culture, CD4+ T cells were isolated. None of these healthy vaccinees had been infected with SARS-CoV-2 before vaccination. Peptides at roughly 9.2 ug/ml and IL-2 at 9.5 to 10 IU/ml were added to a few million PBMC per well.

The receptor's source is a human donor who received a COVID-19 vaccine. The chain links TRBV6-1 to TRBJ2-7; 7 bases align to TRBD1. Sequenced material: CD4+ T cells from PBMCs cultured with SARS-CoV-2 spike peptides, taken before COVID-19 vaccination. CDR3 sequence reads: CASSEQPGTAYEQYV. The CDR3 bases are TGTGCCAGCAGTGAACAACCTGGGACAGCCTACGAGCAGTACGTC.